This is a list of T cell receptor beta chains from one sample in a study of T-cell reconstitution after alpha-beta-depleted transplantation in children. From the PCR reads, TCRdb called clonotypes with MiXCR, one entry per CDR3 protein. Among over 100,000 distinct CDR3 sequences listed, approximately 8% were seen once. The sequencing used PBMCs, collected before TCRalphabeta/CD19-depleted stem cell transplant. Receptors originate from a boy aged 2 to 9 with acute lymphoblastic leukemia, due to receive a stem cell transplant. Each CDR3 is given without its conserved first and last residue.

CDR3aa: ASSQGLDRGWAF
j_gene: TRBJ1-1
v_gene: TRBV6-1

CDR3aa: ASSLDGTQQETQY
j_gene: TRBJ2-5
v_gene: TRBV5-1

CDR3aa: ASSPPGLPYEQY
j_gene: TRBJ2-7
v_gene: TRBV18

CDR3aa: ASSQDSSAGVNEQF
j_gene: TRBJ2-1
v_gene: TRBV4-2

CDR3aa: ASSPGRLNSPLH
j_gene: TRBJ1-6
v_gene: TRBV3-1

CDR3aa: ACSRPTGTDSGNTIY
j_gene: TRBJ1-3
v_gene: TRBV3-1

CDR3aa: ASSLDLWQGAIDPLSGANVLT
j_gene: TRBJ2-6
v_gene: TRBV11-2

CDR3aa: ASSYLSPPGQGNSPLH
j_gene: TRBJ1-6
v_gene: TRBV6-5

CDR3aa: ASSFRTGLNEQF
j_gene: TRBJ2-1
v_gene: TRBV7-9

CDR3aa: ASSLDRGQNTEAF
j_gene: TRBJ1-1
v_gene: TRBV7-6

CDR3aa: ASSFKAATDTQY
j_gene: TRBJ2-3
v_gene: TRBV5-6

CDR3aa: SPGGTSSTDTQY
j_gene: TRBJ2-3
v_gene: TRBV20-1

CDR3aa: ASSLGGGEATEAF
j_gene: TRBJ1-1
v_gene: TRBV5-4

CDR3aa: AIRDRFPEPQH
j_gene: TRBJ1-5
v_gene: TRBV6-2/TRBV6-3

CDR3aa: ASSLDWMVGRADTQY
j_gene: TRBJ2-3
v_gene: TRBV7-9

CDR3aa: SVADRISETQY
j_gene: TRBJ2-5
v_gene: TRBV29-1

CDR3aa: ASSDLGTGALSVYGYT
j_gene: TRBJ1-2
v_gene: TRBV28

CDR3aa: ASSQESGGGTGELF
j_gene: TRBJ2-2
v_gene: TRBV4-2

CDR3aa: ASSQDYRGQGGGYT
j_gene: TRBJ1-2
v_gene: TRBV4-2

CDR3aa: ASSSTRLGGSYNEQF
j_gene: TRBJ2-1
v_gene: TRBV7-9

CDR3aa: ASTLTATVNEQF
j_gene: TRBJ2-1
v_gene: TRBV28

CDR3aa: ASVPAGGPGNEQF
j_gene: TRBJ2-1
v_gene: TRBV27

CDR3aa: ASSESGRPEAF
j_gene: TRBJ1-1
v_gene: TRBV10-1

CDR3aa: ASSKSPPGLNEKLF
j_gene: TRBJ1-4
v_gene: TRBV5-1

CDR3aa: ASSLQGSNYGYT
j_gene: TRBJ1-2
v_gene: TRBV7-2

CDR3aa: ATSVSGGDGGYT
j_gene: TRBJ1-2
v_gene: TRBV24-1

CDR3aa: ASTGRGPYTEAF
j_gene: TRBJ1-1
v_gene: TRBV11-1